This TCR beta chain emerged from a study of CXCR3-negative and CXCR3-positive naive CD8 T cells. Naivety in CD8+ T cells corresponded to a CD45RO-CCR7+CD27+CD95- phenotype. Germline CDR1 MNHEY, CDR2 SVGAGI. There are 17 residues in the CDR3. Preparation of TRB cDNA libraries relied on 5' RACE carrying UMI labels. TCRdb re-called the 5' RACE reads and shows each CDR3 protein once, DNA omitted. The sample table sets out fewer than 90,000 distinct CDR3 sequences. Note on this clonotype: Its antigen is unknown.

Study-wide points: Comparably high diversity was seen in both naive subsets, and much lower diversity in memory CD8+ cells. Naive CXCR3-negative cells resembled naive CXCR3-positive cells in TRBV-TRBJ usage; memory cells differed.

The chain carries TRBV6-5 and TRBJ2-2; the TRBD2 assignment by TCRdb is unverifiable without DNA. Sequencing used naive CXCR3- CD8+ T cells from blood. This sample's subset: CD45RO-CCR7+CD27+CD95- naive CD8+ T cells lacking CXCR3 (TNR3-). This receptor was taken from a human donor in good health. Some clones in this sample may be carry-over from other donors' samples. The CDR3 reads CASSSFLAGGPAGELFF.